The text below deals with one T cell receptor beta chain. The antigen is unknown. Germline assignment: CDR1 MRHNA and CDR2 SNTAGT. V was pared by 3 bases and J by 2 bases, with 13 bases between. CDR3 length: 16 amino acids. This entry belongs to a study of OX40 agonist ivuxolimab in advanced cancers. Overall study context: Across the patients, intravenous ivuxolimab was delivered every 2 weeks at 0.01 to 10 mg/kg. Regarding the study as a whole: Averaged across samples, CD8+ T cells carried more expanded clones than CD4+ did.

Measured with immunoSEQ multiplex PCR; TCRdb has only the in-frame clones, and not every one. The profile covers just under 7,000 clones, with approximately 80% appearing a single time and 30% to 40% taken by the ten largest. The TCR comes from an adult with an advanced solid tumor such as melanoma, head and neck, liver or kidney cancer. The input for sequencing was CD4+ or CD8+ T cells sorted from blood, taken in a trial of the OX40 agonist ivuxolimab. The gene calls are TRBV6-4 and TRBJ2-2; D gene ambiguous. DNA for the CDR3: TGTGCCAGCAGTGATCACCCGAGACAAAACACCGGGGAGCTGTTTTTT. Protein product: CASSDHPRQNTGELFF.